Listed below are T cell receptor beta chains from one sample, sequenced in a study of control samples from healthy donors and cancer patients. Assay: immunoSEQ multiplex PCR; the TCRdb copy retains only in-frame clones and omits some. The table shows 45,000 to 60,000 clones, with roughly 94% occurring only once. Sequenced input: blood. All receptors come from a man between 25 and 39 years old in good health. CDR3s include the opening cysteine and the closing phenylalanine or tryptophan. Fields, in order: V gene, J gene, clone size, D gene, CDR3 DNA, CDR3 protein. The D gene is left open where the match is weak. The size entry is marked missing in some rows and otherwise reads once, few, many or a size class.

V gene: TRBV19
J gene: TRBJ1-2
clone size: -
D gene: TRBD1
CDR3 DNA: TGTGCCAGTAGCCCTCGGGACAGGGAATCTGGCTACACCTTC
CDR3 protein: CASSPRDRESGYTF

V gene: TRBV12-3/TRBV12-4
J gene: TRBJ1-1
clone size: -
D gene: -
CDR3 DNA: TGTGCCAGCAGTGGTCGGGGGGGTACTGAAGCTTTCTTT
CDR3 protein: CASSGRGGTEAFF

V gene: TRBV9
J gene: TRBJ2-2
clone size: -
D gene: -
CDR3 DNA: TGTGCCAGCAGCCCCCGCTGGGACGTGTCCACCGGGGAGCTGTTTTTT
CDR3 protein: CASSPRWDVSTGELFF

V gene: TRBV2
J gene: TRBJ2-3
clone size: -
D gene: -
CDR3 DNA: TGTGCCAGCAGTGAGGAGTCTAAGGGCGCAGATACGCAGTATTTT
CDR3 protein: CASSEESKGADTQYF

V gene: TRBV6-5
J gene: TRBJ2-1
clone size: -
D gene: -
CDR3 DNA: TGTGCCAGCAGACTCCAGAGTACCCTCAATGAGCAGTTCTTC
CDR3 protein: CASRLQSTLNEQFF

V gene: TRBV6-2/TRBV6-3
J gene: TRBJ1-1
clone size: -
D gene: -
CDR3 DNA: TGTGCCAGCAGTTACCCCCCCGGACTTTACCCTGAAGCTTTCTTT
CDR3 protein: CASSYPPGLYPEAFF

V gene: TRBV24-1
J gene: TRBJ2-3
clone size: -
D gene: TRBD2
CDR3 DNA: TGTGCCACCAGTGAGGGGGACTATCTCACAGATACGCAGTATTTT
CDR3 protein: CATSEGDYLTDTQYF

V gene: TRBV12-3/TRBV12-4
J gene: TRBJ1-4
clone size: once
D gene: -
CDR3 DNA: TGTGCCAGCAGCTTCGGAGGCGAAAAACTGTTTTTT
CDR3 protein: CASSFGGEKLFF

V gene: TRBV29-1
J gene: TRBJ1-2
clone size: -
D gene: -
CDR3 DNA: TGCAGCGTAGAGAGAGCGGCGTCCTATGGCTACACCTTC
CDR3 protein: CSVERAASYGYTF

V gene: TRBV27
J gene: TRBJ2-7
clone size: -
D gene: -
CDR3 DNA: TGTGCCAGCAGTCCATCTACAGGACACTACGAGCAGTACTTC
CDR3 protein: CASSPSTGHYEQYF

V gene: TRBV6-5
J gene: TRBJ1-1
clone size: -
D gene: -
CDR3 DNA: TGTGCCAGCACATCGTTATGGGGGAACACTGAAGCTTTCTTT
CDR3 protein: CASTSLWGNTEAFF

V gene: TRBV12-3/TRBV12-4
J gene: TRBJ1-2
clone size: -
D gene: -
CDR3 DNA: TGTGCCAGCAGCTCGGGGGCCTATGGCTACACCTTC
CDR3 protein: CASSSGAYGYTF

V gene: TRBV6-1
J gene: TRBJ1-5
clone size: -
D gene: -
CDR3 DNA: TGTGCCAGCAGTGATATTACACGGGATAATCAGCCCCAGCATTTT
CDR3 protein: CASSDITRDNQPQHF

V gene: TRBV6-5
J gene: TRBJ2-1
clone size: -
D gene: TRBD2
CDR3 DNA: TGTGCCAGCAGAGTAGCGGGAGACAATGAGCAGTTCTTC
CDR3 protein: CASRVAGDNEQFF

V gene: TRBV11-3
J gene: TRBJ2-2
clone size: -
D gene: -
CDR3 DNA: TGTGCCAGCAGCTTCCACGACACCACCGGGGAGCTGTTTTTT
CDR3 protein: CASSFHDTTGELFF

V gene: TRBV9
J gene: TRBJ1-1
clone size: -
D gene: -
CDR3 DNA: TGTGCCAGCAGCGTAGGGCCAGGGCACATGAACACTGAAGCTTTCTTT
CDR3 protein: CASSVGPGHMNTEAFF

V gene: TRBV7-9
J gene: TRBJ1-6
clone size: -
D gene: -
CDR3 DNA: TGTGCCAGCAGCTTGAACAGAAATTCACCCCTCCACTTT
CDR3 protein: CASSLNRNSPLHF

V gene: TRBV4-3
J gene: TRBJ1-1
clone size: once
D gene: TRBD1
CDR3 DNA: TGCGCCAGCAGTGGGGACAGGGGTACTGAAGCTTTCTTT
CDR3 protein: CASSGDRGTEAFF

V gene: TRBV9
J gene: TRBJ2-1
clone size: -
D gene: TRBD1
CDR3 DNA: TGTGCCAGCAGCGCCTCCCTTCCCTACCCCGGGACAGTGGCCTACAATGAGCAGTTCTTC
CDR3 protein: CASSASLPYPGTVAYNEQFF

V gene: TRBV27
J gene: TRBJ2-7
clone size: once
D gene: TRBD1
CDR3 DNA: TGTGCCAGCAGTCCAACAAAGGTCGTTCTCGGGACAGGGAACTACGAGCAGTACTTC
CDR3 protein: CASSPTKVVLGTGNYEQYF